This T cell receptor beta chain stems from a study of blood T cell repertoires in COVID-19. At the level of the study: Spain, Italy and the United States supplied samples that represented acute and convalescent COVID-19. T cells, B-cell-depleted T cells, or PBMCs supplied cDNA or gDNA.

This clone appeared once. Only in-frame clones appear in the TCRdb table, and some are missing; sequencing was by immunoSEQ multiplex PCR. The table records 250,000 to 300,000 clones, around 90% of them present only once. CDR3 length equals 14 residues. Trimming took off 2 bases at V and 2 bases at J, with 7 bases between the two ends. In germline, CDR1 is MGHRA, CDR2 YSYEKL. The TCR was taken from a woman in her 40s with acute or convalescent COVID-19. Material for sequencing was peripheral blood. The V and J genes are TRBV4-1 and TRBJ1-3; unclear D gene. Written as DNA, the CDR3 is TGCGCCAGCAGCCAACTGTCCCCTGGAAACACCATATATTTT. Protein product: CASSQLSPGNTIYF.